Detailed here is one T cell receptor beta chain. Its antigen is undetermined. Every isolated RNA sample was fully reverse transcribed, so sequencing captured expressed TCRB transcripts. The repertoire was sequenced with immunoSEQ multiplex PCR; TCRdb's copy has only in-frame clones and lacks some. The table records around 340,000 clones, less than 20% of them present only once. The sample is drawn from a study of beta chain features in type 1 diabetes. Study-wide background: Healthy donors, compared against patients, showed similar age, gender and cell yields. General observations from the study: Junctions at VDJ sites from type 1 diabetes patients had fewer insertions and more deletions. Whether HLA type influences TCRB rearrangement remained unresolved here.

Purity above 95% was achieved in all sorted populations. This CDR3 is built from 15 residues. V lost 4 bases, J lost 8 bases, and 18 bases lay in between. Germline values: CDR1 MDHEN, CDR2 SYDVKM. The source is a young woman in good health. The sequenced material came from naive CD4+ T cells from blood. This chain connects TRBV28 to TRBJ1-5; D unclear. This chain's CDR3 is CASSSAGTASKPQHF. CDR3 bases: TGTGCCAGCAGTTCCGCCGGTACCGCTTCCAAGCCCCAGCATTTT. The full variable domain, completed using reference TRBV28 and TRBJ1-5, is DVKVTQSSRYLVKRTGEKVFLECVQDMDHENMFWYRQDPGLGLRLIYFSYDVKMKEKGDIPEGYSVSREKKERFSLILESASTNQTSMYLCASSSAGTASKPQHFGDGTRLSIL.